This T cell receptor (beta chain) appears in the sequencing data of a study of blood T cells in healthy people across ages (dated by TCRdb to between 2014 and 2017). Concerning the study at large: Template switching captured roughly one uniquely barcoded TCR beta cDNA molecule per two T cells in model experiments. Donors of different ages were randomly distributed across sequencing lanes to avoid experimental bias. The donors were split into four age groups: young (average approximately 16 years), middle-aged (over 35), aged (over 55) and long-lived (approximately 80). Using the same blood draw, the study looked at two additional independent replicas of 1 million unique cDNA reads for two donors, one aged 18 to 29 and the other aged 80 or older. Using deep sequencing normalized with unique cDNA molecular identifiers, the study measured how TCR beta repertoire diversity changes with age. Study-wide conclusions, independent of this receptor: Compared with the aged group, more naive CD4+ T cells, fewer expanded clones and increased TCR diversity were shown by the long-lived group, suggesting age selection. Observed TCR beta diversity per million T cells fell roughly linearly with age, and a significant reduction was already apparent by age around 39. A strong correlation was found between observed TCR beta diversity and the percentage of naive T cells measured by flow cytometry. Estimates of total diversity based on one million sequenced T cells were regarded as lower bounds and as underestimates. Conclusive comparison of naive and antigen-experienced compartments was prevented by the profiling of bulk unsorted PBMCs. Donor CMV infection status was unknown, potentially confounding age-related changes in expanded clonotypes.

Library preparation was by 5' RACE. TCRdb shows the sequencer as Illumina HiSeq 2500. A second PCR of roughly 7 to 11 cycles was run with a J-beta primer mix and a sample-barcoded 5' primer. A template-switch 5' adaptor carrying 12 random nucleotides introduced a unique molecular identifier onto each TCR beta cDNA molecule. At least 3 million CDR3-containing paired-end reads were obtained from each sample. First-strand cDNA was synthesized from all RNA with the Mint cDNA synthesis kit, primed by a TRBC-specific oligonucleotide. All cDNA was treated with uracil-DNA glycosylase and then went through a first 18-cycle PCR with the universal primers M1SS and BC2_uni_R. Per the source publication's procedure: Normalization of each sample was performed by random selection of 1 million high-quality reads, each carrying a distinct molecular identifier. Instead of being binned into consensus sequences, reads with shared molecular identifiers were discarded. MiTCR, with a Q25 quality threshold and the strictest error-elimination algorithm, was used for CDR3 identification, clonotype clustering and error correction. Lower-bound total TCR beta diversity was estimated with a nonparametric unseen species model using Euler transformation. TCRdb reworked the public reads: Q25 trimming with fastp, MiXCR clone assembly, productive beta chains retained. One record per CDR3 amino acid sequence lists the most common genes and DNA. TCRdb's processing, not the authors' own work, is the source of the V and J calls. The sample table holds around 900,000 distinct CDR3 sequences, of which under 35% were seen once. Of the sample, approximately 15% is held by the ten largest clones.

This clonotype has more than one count but fewer than ten. Its antigen has not been determined. Per-base qualities were not stored, and no clone one base away is much larger. Systemically healthy Caucasian individuals from Russia, around 39 in total and aged roughly 6 to 100 years, were included as donors. Each donor gave around 9.8 milliliters of peripheral blood, collected into EDTA-treated Vacutainer tubes. Ficoll-Paque density-gradient centrifugation was used to isolate PBMCs, with at least 6 million per sample. Total RNA, at least 6 micrograms per sample, was extracted from PBMCs with Trizol reagent. For every donor, an aliquot of PBMCs went through flow cytometry to measure the percentages of naive CD45RAhigh/CD27high T cells. Sequences GTSNPN (CDR1) and SVGIG (CDR2) are obtained from the germline V gene (reference sequence). Relative to germline, V is 5 bases shorter and J is 0 bases shorter, with 17 bases between their ends. The CDR3 numbers 16 residues from cysteine through phenylalanine. Kept here is only the CDR3 DNA, which spans 48 bases and is read in frame from base 1.

The sample was blood. The receptor was isolated from an elderly woman in good health. The chain couples TRBV30 to TRBJ2-4; too little of a D gene remains to name it. This receptor carries the CDR3 CAWGRTDRLAKNIQYF. The nucleotide sequence is given as TGTGCCTGGGGCCGCACCGATCGGTTAGCCAAAAACATTCAGTACTTC.